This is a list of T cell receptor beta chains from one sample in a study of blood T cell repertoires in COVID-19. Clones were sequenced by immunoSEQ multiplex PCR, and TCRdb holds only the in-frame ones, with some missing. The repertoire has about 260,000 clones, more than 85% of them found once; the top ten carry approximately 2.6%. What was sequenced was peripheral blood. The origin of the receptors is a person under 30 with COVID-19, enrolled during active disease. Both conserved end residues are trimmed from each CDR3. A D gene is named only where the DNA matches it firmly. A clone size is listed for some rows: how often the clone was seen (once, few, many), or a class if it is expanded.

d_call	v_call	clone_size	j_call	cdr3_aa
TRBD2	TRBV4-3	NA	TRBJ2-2	ASSPHRTSGSPGELF
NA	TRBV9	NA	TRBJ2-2	ASSVATRNTGELF
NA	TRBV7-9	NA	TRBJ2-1	ASSSPAGAPYNEQF
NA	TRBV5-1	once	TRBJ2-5	ASSVTQGQETQY
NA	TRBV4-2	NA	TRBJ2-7	ASSPASRTGEQY
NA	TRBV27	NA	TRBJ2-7	ASSEGAGAEQY
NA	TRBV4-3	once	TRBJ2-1	ASSSSRGAGNEQF
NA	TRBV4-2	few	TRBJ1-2	ASSQDLGGGGGYGYT
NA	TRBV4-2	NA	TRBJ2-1	ASSQDKASGSYNEQF
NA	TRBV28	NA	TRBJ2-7	ASKIQGNEQY
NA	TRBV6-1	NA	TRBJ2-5	ASSEALGGQETQY
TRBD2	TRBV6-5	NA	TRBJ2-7	ASSPDGRGDEQY
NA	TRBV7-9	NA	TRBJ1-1	ASSREVNTEAF
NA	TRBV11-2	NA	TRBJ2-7	ASSLESGFQYEQY
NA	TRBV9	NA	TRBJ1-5	ASSGDSNQPQH
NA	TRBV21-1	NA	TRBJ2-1	ASPVPNEQF
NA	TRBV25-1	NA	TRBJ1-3	ASSAPGTPGNTIY
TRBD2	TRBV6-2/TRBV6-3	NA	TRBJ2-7	ASSFGLAVTYEQY
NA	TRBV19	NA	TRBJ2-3	ASSPEPGNGADTQY
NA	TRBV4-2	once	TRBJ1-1	ASSQTGYMNTEAF
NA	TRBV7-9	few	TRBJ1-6	ASSPTGGAGSPLH
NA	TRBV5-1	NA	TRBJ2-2	ASRQAMGAGELF
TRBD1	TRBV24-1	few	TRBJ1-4	ATSSGGQTEKLF
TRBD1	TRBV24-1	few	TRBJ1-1	ATSDWDRGREVNTEAF
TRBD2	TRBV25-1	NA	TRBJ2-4	ASSGVAGAAKNIQY
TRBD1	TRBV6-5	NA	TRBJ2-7	ASSYSDRSYEQY
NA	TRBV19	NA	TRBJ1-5	ASSSQGGPNQPQH
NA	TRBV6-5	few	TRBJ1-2	ASSPRPGQLYGYT
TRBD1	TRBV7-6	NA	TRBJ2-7	ASSDVRQGAKVEQY
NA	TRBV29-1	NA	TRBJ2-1	SASFIGYEQF
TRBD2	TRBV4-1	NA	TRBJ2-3	ASSQLTTSGQTPTDTQY